This T cell receptor beta chain was identified during a study of blood T cell repertoires in COVID-19. This clone was recorded a few times. Generated by immunoSEQ multiplex PCR, the TCRdb table keeps only in-frame clones and is missing some. The repertoire has 95,000 to 110,000 clones, 84% of them found once; the top ten carry approximately 27%. The CDR3 length is 17 residues. Trimming removed 2 bases from V and 2 bases from J; junction bases left unmatched: 3. Germline CDR1 is LGHNA and CDR2 is YSLEER. This clonotype originated in a man aged 60-69 years with acute or convalescent COVID-19. The V gene is TRBV4-3, the J gene TRBJ2-1; the match to TRBD2 covers 13 bases. Specimen: peripheral blood. CDR3 amino acids: CASSQLGLAGTYNEQFF. CDR3 nucleotide sequence: TGCGCCAGCAGCCAACTGGGACTAGCGGGAACCTACAATGAGCAGTTCTTC.